This T cell receptor (beta chain) was profiled in a study of T cells expressing NK-cell markers. Study details: Sorted T-cell subsets CD3+CD56+NKG2C+, CD3+CD56+NKG2C- and CD3+CD56-NKG2C+ were TCR beta-sequenced.

Findings and caveats of the study: A few donors' CD3+CD56-NKG2C+ cells were dominated by the same clonotypes.

TCR beta cDNA was generated via 5'RACE template switching incorporating UMIs. Reprocessing the 5' RACE reads, TCRdb reports a single entry for every CDR3 protein and omits DNA. Its table lists roughly 160,000 distinct CDR3 sequences. CDR1 and CDR2 from the germline V gene are MNHNS and SASEGT. The CDR3 totals 14 residues. As concerns this clonotype: Its antigen is not known.

This sequence was found in a woman aged 18 to 75 in good health. The chain has TRBV6-1 and TRBJ1-1; TCRdb's D call, TRBD1, is unchecked because there is no DNA. The specimen was blood T cells: a sorted CD56 or NKG2C T cell subset, CD4+ or CD8+ T cells, or bulk PBMC T cells (not recorded which). This chain's CDR3 is CASSAQPVGAEAFF.